The source of this T cell receptor (beta chain) is a study of cytomegalovirus exposure and HLA in healthy donors. PCR employed 60 Vbeta and 13 Jbeta primers. The table came from immunoSEQ multiplex PCR; TCRdb's copy has only in-frame clones and leaves some out. The data hold roughly 130,000 clones, with approximately 82% observed a single time. This clone was counted a single time. The V end lost 5 bases, the J end lost 0 bases, and 8 bases lay between the germline ends. The CDR3 consists of 14 residues. CDR1 MNHNS and CDR2 SASEGT come from the germline V gene. The chain combines TRBV6-1 with TRBJ1-3; D not resolved. Material for sequencing was PBMCs. The TCR originated in a man aged 50 to 59 in good health and CMV-seronegative. The CDR3 region has the DNA TGTGCCAGCAGTCCGAGGAGCTCTGGAAACACCATATATTTT. Its translation is CASSPRSSGNTIYF.